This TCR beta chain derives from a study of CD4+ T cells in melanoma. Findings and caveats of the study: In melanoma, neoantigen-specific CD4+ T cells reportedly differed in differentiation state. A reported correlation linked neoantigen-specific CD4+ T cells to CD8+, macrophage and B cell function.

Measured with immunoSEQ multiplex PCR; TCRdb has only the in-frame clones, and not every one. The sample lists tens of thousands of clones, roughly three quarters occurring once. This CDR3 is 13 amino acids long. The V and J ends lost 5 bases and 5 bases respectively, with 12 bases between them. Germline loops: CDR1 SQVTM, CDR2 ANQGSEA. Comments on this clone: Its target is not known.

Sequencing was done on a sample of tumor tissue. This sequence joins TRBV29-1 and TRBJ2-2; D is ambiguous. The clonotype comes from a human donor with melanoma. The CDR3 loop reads CSVRLLETGELFF. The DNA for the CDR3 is TGCAGCGTTCGGCTGCTTGAAACCGGGGAGCTGTTTTTT.